Below, one T cell receptor beta chain is given with its context. There are a few counts of this clone. Its antigen remains unidentified. No much larger clone is present one base from it, and per-base qualities are unavailable. Each collaborating institution followed its own protocols to collect whole blood in K2EDTA tubes. Collaborator samples were shipped for TCRbeta analysis as frozen whole blood, isolated PBMCs, or DNA extracted from either sample type. TCRbeta CDR3 regions were amplified from genomic DNA using the immunoSEQ Assay, a bias-controlled multiplex PCR. In the original analysis: Nucleated cell counts per sample were estimated from amplification of reference gene primers within the assay. To quantify the absolute abundance of each unique TCRbeta CDR3 rearrangement, sequence reads were collapsed and filtered. For each sample, productive Simpson clonality was calculated by taking the square root of Simpson's diversity index across productive rearrangements. Held by TCRdb, this immuneACCESS table contains in-frame sequences only and omits some clones. Under half of the omission traces to an unresolved V gene where checked; the cause of the rest is unknown. From that table come the V and J calls and clone size; the DNA was used to work out D and trimming. This sample comprises 45,000 to 50,000 clones, 83% of them detected only once. The ten largest account for approximately 7.6% of the sample.

Trimming takes 6 bases from V and 6 bases from J, and the germline ends sit 15 bases apart. Per the germline V gene, MDHEN is the CDR1 and SYDVKM is the CDR2. The CDR3 sequence holds 13 residues, the cysteine and phenylalanine included. Only the CDR3 DNA stays, 39 bases, in frame from base 1. The sample originates from a study of blood T cell repertoires in COVID-19 (dated by TCRdb to 2019 to 2021). Concerning the study at large: Samples covering the acute and convalescent phases of COVID-19 were provided by collaborators in the United States, Italy and Spain. Where available, HLA class I and class II types were obtained from metadata supplied by the sample provider rather than from assay-based typing. Sample metadata almost always included a de-identified subject ID, COVID-19 status, age in years and sex. The dataset comprised deeply sampled blood TCRbeta repertoires from subjects exposed to, actively infected with, or recovered from COVID-19. Samples came from the ongoing ImmuneRACE study (first 160 participants) plus 1,254 subjects from 6 global collaborators. The prospective study material was composed of cDNA or gDNA derived from T cells, B-cell-depleted T cells, or PBMCs. The repertoires were released in a freely available public database intended as a resource for research on the immune response to SARS-CoV-2. General conclusions and limits of the study: Clinical and demographic metadata were provided uncurated, with the amount varying by source and participant.

The chain is made from TRBV28 and TRBJ2-7; possibly the D gene is TRBD1, per 6 matching bases. Input material: peripheral blood. This TCR was recovered from an elderly man in a cohort sampled during active COVID-19. Here the CDR3 is given as CASSENRVREQYF. At the DNA level, the sequence is TGTGCCAGCAGCGAAAACAGGGTACGCGAGCAGTACTTC.